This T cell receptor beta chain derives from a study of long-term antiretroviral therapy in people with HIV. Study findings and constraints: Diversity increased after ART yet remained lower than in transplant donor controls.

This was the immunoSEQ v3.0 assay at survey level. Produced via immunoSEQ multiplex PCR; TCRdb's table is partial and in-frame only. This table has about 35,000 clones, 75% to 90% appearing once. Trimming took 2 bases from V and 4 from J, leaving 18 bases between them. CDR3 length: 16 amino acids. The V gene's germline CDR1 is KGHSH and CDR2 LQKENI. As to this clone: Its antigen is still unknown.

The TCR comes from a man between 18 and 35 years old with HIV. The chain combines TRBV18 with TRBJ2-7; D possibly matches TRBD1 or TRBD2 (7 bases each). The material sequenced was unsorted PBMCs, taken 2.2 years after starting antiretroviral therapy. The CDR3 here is CASSPSQFRGGYEQYF. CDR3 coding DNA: TGTGCCAGCTCACCATCTCAATTCAGGGGGGGATACGAGCAGTACTTC.